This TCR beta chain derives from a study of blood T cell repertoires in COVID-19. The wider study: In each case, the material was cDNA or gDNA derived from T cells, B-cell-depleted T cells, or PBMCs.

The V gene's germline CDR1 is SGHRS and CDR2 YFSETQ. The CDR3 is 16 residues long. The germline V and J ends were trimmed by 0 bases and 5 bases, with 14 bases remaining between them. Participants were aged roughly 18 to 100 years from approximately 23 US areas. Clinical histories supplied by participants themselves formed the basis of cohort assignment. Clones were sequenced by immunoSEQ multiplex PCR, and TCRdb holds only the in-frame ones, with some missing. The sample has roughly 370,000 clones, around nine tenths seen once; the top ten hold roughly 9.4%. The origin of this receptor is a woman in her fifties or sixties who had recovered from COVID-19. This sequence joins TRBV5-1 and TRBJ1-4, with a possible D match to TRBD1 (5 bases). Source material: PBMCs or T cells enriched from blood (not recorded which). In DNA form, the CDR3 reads TGCGCCAGCAGCTTGGAGGGGCGACAGATGAATGAAAAACTGTTTTTT. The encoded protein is CASSLEGRQMNEKLFF.